This T cell receptor beta chain was captured in a study of shared clonotypes between healthy human individuals. CDR3 size: 12 residues. Germline loops: CDR1 WSHSY, CDR2 SAAADI. Trimming took off 7 bases at V and 1 base at J, with 5 bases between the two ends. CD45RA-negative memory and CD45RA+ naive subsets were split from the CD4+ cells. Clones were sequenced by immunoSEQ multiplex PCR, and TCRdb holds only the in-frame ones, with some missing. Of 1.5 million to 1.9 million clones listed, 95% to 99% were seen once; the top ten hold about 0.4%. Source material: naive CD4+ T cells sorted from blood. Subset defined: CD45RA+ positively selected. The TCR sequence derives from a young man in good health. This sequence joins TRBV10-2 and TRBJ1-3; D gene ambiguous. In nucleotides, the CDR3 is TGCGCCAGCACTGTATCTGGAAACACCATATATTTT. This codes for CASTVSGNTIYF.